Listed here are 12 T cell receptor beta chains from one sample, sequenced in a study of blood T cells in healthy people across ages. Using a J-beta primer mix together with a sample-barcoded 5' primer, a second PCR was run for roughly 7 to 12 cycles. Each CDR3 protein gets one entry after TCRdb re-called the 5' RACE reads with MiXCR. The sample consists of roughly 560,000 distinct CDR3 sequences, 24% of them appearing once. These data were also filed under a second study, of T cells of mothers and their children.

Material for sequencing was blood. Every receptor here comes from a boy under 18 in good health.

This chain links TRBV7-9 with TRBJ2-5; D ambiguous. CDR1 and CDR2 from the germline V gene are SEHNR and FQNEAQ (reference sequence). This CDR3 spans 14 amino acids. Trimming stripped 7 bases from V and 1 base from J, with 13 bases between. Written as DNA, the CDR3 is TGTGCCAGCACCACTACGCCGGGCCAAGAGACCCAGTACTTC. It is translated as CASTTTPGQETQYF.

A few counts support this clonotype. This chain joins TRBV4-1 and TRBJ1-2, with D perhaps matching TRBD1 (6 bases). This CDR3 spans 16 amino acids. Looked up from germline, CDR1 is MGHRA and CDR2 is YSYEKL. V gave up 0 bases and J gave up 1 base, with 12 bases separating them. This chain's CDR3 is CASSQEAQGFNYGYTF. The CDR3 bases are TGCGCCAGCAGCCAAGAGGCACAGGGTTTTAACTATGGCTACACCTTC.

The V gene is TRBV21-1, the J gene TRBJ2-7; the D call in the table, TRBD2, was not verified against the DNA. TRBV21-1 corresponds to a pseudogene. The CDR3 has 20 amino acids. This CDR3 reads CASKSGGTSGKSSFSYEQYF. The CDR3 DNA sequence: TGTGCCAGCAAAAGCGGCGGGACTAGCGGGAAGTCGTCTTTCTCCTACGAGCAGTACTTC.

Only one count was recorded for this clonotype. This chain uses TRBV9 with TRBJ2-5; D possibly uses TRBD1 or TRBD2 (6 bases each). Trimming removed 4 bases from V and 5 bases from J, with 24 bases in between. CDR3 length: 17 residues. The germline V gene has CDR1 SGDLS and CDR2 YYNGEE. As DNA, the CDR3 is TGTGCCAGCAGCACAGAAACCGACAGGATGGGGAGGGAGACCCAGTACTTC. Translation gives CASSTETDRMGRETQYF.

As concerns this clonotype: Likely a read error: the CDR3 ends without its conserved phenylalanine or tryptophan. The chain combines TRBV20-1 with TRBJ2-1; D is ambiguous. Germline CDR1 DFQATT, CDR2 SNEGSKA (reference sequence). Trimming took off 1 base at V and 7 bases at J, with 17 bases between the two ends. This CDR3 region has 15 residues. The CDR3 DNA follows: TGCAGTGCTAGAGTCGTCCATCTTGAAGGGAATGAGCAGTTCCTC. Encoded protein: CSARVVHLEGNEQFL.

The J gene is TRBJ1-6, the V gene TRBV7-3; D unresolved. With 0 bases removed from V and 8 bases from J, the gap between germline ends came to 5 bases. Germline V gene sequence: CDR1 SGHTA, CDR2 FQGTGA. The CDR3 runs 13 residues. The CDR3 nucleotides read TGTGCCAGCAGCTTAACCGCAGATTCACCCCTCCACTTT. It encodes CASSLTADSPLHF.

V is TRBV5-1 and J is TRBJ2-7; a weak D match, TRBD2 (5 bases). The germline gives CDR1 SGHRS, CDR2 YFSETQ. Trimming removed 2 bases at V and 7 bases at J, with 22 bases between. The CDR3 sequence is 16 residues long. The CDR3 is CASSLVPGISRFEQYF. Written as DNA, the CDR3 is TGCGCCAGCAGCTTAGTTCCCGGGATAAGTAGGTTTGAGCAGTACTTC.

The chain joins TRBV4-3 to TRBJ2-4; the D gene is possibly TRBD1 (5 bases). Germline values: CDR1 LGHNA, CDR2 YSLEER. The CDR3 is 16 residues long. Deletions cut 0 bases from V and 7 bases from J, with 16 bases between. The CDR3 protein is CASSQDYQGNENIQYF. CDR3 coding DNA: TGCGCCAGCAGCCAAGATTACCAGGGTAACGAGAACATTCAGTACTTC.

The gene calls are TRBV28 and TRBJ1-5, with unresolved D. The V gene's germline CDR1 is MDHEN and CDR2 SYDVKM. The CDR3 consists of 10 residues. V lost 4 bases and J lost 7, with 2 bases in between. The CDR3 nucleotides read TGTGCCAGCAGTTACCAGCCCCAGCATTTT. Translated, it gives CASSYQPQHF.

The V gene is TRBV13, the J gene TRBJ2-5; D not certain. This CDR3 has 14 amino acids. V shed 5 bases and J shed 2 bases, with 12 bases lying between them. CDR1 is PRHDT and CDR2 is FYEKMQ in the germline V gene (reference sequence). Written as DNA, the CDR3 is TGTGCCAGCAGCCGGAATTCGAAACAAGAGACCCAGTACTTC. Translation gives CASSRNSKQETQYF.

The chain uses TRBV12-3 or TRBV12-4 and TRBJ2-5; 15 bases agree with TRBD2. The end of the DNA fits TRBJ2-1 better, so the J call may be wrong. This CDR3 has 19 amino acids. CDR3 DNA sequence: TGTGCCAGCAGTTTAAGGTCACGCGGACTAGCGGGGGGGAACGATGAGCAGTTCTTC. Translation: CASSLRSRGLAGGNDEQFF.

The gene calls are TRBV7-3 and TRBJ2-3, with 9 bases identical to TRBD1. CDR1 is SGHTA and CDR2 is FQGTGA in the germline V gene. The ends lost 4 bases at V and 5 bases at J; junction bases unmatched: 4. This CDR3 has 14 residues. CDR3 in amino acids: CASSSTGGGDTQYF. For the CDR3, the DNA is TGTGCCAGCAGCTCGACAGGGGGGGGAGATACGCAGTATTTT.